These T cell receptor beta chains were read from a single sample in a study of OX40 agonist ivuxolimab in advanced cancers. Sequenced by immunoSEQ multiplex PCR; TCRdb stores in-frame clones only, minus some. This table holds tens of thousands of clones, about 87% found once. The sample consisted of CD4+ or CD8+ T cells sorted from blood, taken in a trial of the OX40 agonist ivuxolimab. The receptors originated from an adult with an advanced solid tumor such as melanoma, head and neck, liver or kidney cancer. Each CDR3 is given with its conserved first and last residue.

J: TRBJ2-7; V: TRBV16; CDR3: CASSQSGLAESSYEQYF
J: TRBJ1-1; V: TRBV18; CDR3: CASSQGVGTEAFF
J: TRBJ1-5; V: TRBV6-6; CDR3: CASSYASDTNNQPQHF
J: TRBJ1-1; V: TRBV5-6; CDR3: CASSLYDGRGNTEAFF
J: TRBJ2-1; V: TRBV7-2; CDR3: CASSPPTGVSYNEQFF
J: TRBJ1-2; V: TRBV7-2; CDR3: CASSSQGTNYGYTF
J: TRBJ2-1; V: TRBV7-3; CDR3: CASSLLAGVPNEQFF
J: TRBJ1-3; V: TRBV5-5; CDR3: CASSRGTGDFLAGNTIYF
J: TRBJ2-7; V: TRBV18; CDR3: CASSPPVAGAYEQYF
J: TRBJ2-7; V: TRBV27; CDR3: CASSLTGPYEQYF
J: TRBJ2-7; V: TRBV29-1; CDR3: CSVETVEKPYEQYF
J: TRBJ2-7; V: TRBV5-1; CDR3: CASSLGQREQYF
J: TRBJ1-3; V: TRBV5-6; CDR3: CASSFRTVSGNTIYF
J: TRBJ2-7; V: TRBV6-6; CDR3: CASSSAEKEQYF
J: TRBJ2-3; V: TRBV4-1; CDR3: CASSQDRGRLSTDTQYF